This is a list of T cell receptor beta chains from one sample in a study of tumor and adjacent non-tumor tissue in lung cancer. TCRdb redid the calling of the multiplex PCR reads with MiXCR, one entry per CDR3 protein. The sample shows 200,000 or so distinct CDR3 sequences, about 71% of them seen only once. The sample consisted of lung tumor tissue. These receptors all stem from a man aged 55 to 70 with non-small cell lung cancer. Each CDR3 is given without its conserved first and last residue. A D gene is named only where the DNA matches it firmly.

v_call	d_call	cdr3_aa
TRBV11-3	TRBD2	ANSVRTSGDNEQF
TRBV6-1	-	ASIPRTQETQY
TRBV5-1	-	ASMNVLPGASTDTQY
TRBV12-3/TRBV12-4	-	ASRGGAGTNTQY
TRBV6-5	-	ASSWRQQLNTEAF
TRBV11-2	-	ASSFGGRGTGELF
TRBV6-5	TRBD1	ASSYSGQGYYDQY
TRBV29-1	-	SVEDWGDSETQD
TRBV24-1	-	ATSESTDTQY
TRBV28	TRBD2	VSSFHSRGGLEQF
TRBV12-3/TRBV12-4	-	ASSLRRVNQPQH
TRBV29-1	TRBD2	SVDRPGEGRNEQF
TRBV20-1	TRBD1	SASPGQGVYEQY
TRBV12-3/TRBV12-4	-	ASNLALAGDDYGYT
TRBV6-1	-	ASNRQVNSNQPQH
TRBV11-2	TRBD1	ASSNRQGQPQH
TRBV29-1	TRBD1	SGDRVIRNEQF
TRBV4-1	-	ASSQATNGSAPYSGTNVLT
TRBV11-1	-	TSSKVPNEQF
TRBV11-3	-	ASMGKDREKLF
TRBV6-1	-	ASIPGRSTEAF
TRBV20-1	-	SASRGSSGRSGNTIY
TRBV12-3/TRBV12-4	-	ASSLNRARVTQY
TRBV12-5	TRBD1	ASSPRRQGVPNTEAF
TRBV28	-	ASSFSGLGVYEQY
TRBV29-1	TRBD1	SFGRDRGQSEQF
TRBV10-2	-	ASSEDYRETQY
TRBV10-2	TRBD2	ASRTGGLETQY
TRBV12-3/TRBV12-4	-	ASSLLRVSPTYEQY
TRBV11-2	-	ASSLENGGAQH
TRBV12-3/TRBV12-4	-	ASSPRGPSSYNEQI
TRBV6-2/TRBV6-3	-	ASSSQGNVAKNIQY
TRBV12-3/TRBV12-4	-	ASSSPRRRQPQH
TRBV20-1	-	SARDPRGGDTEAF
TRBV20-1	-	SASRDGDNERLF
TRBV24-1	TRBD1	ATQGQSNEQF
TRBV7-3	-	ASSPLGERETQY
TRBV4-2	TRBD2	ASSPGLIGTDTQY
TRBV7-9	-	ASSLERDTDEQY